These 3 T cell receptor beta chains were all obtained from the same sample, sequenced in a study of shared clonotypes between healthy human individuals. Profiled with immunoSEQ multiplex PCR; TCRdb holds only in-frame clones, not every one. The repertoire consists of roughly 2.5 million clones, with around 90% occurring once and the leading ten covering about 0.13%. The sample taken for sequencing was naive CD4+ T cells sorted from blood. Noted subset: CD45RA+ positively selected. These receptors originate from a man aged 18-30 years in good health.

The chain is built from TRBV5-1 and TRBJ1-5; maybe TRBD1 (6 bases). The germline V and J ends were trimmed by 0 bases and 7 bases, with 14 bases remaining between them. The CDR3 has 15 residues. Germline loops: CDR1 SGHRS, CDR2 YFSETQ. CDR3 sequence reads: CASSLDYRVGQPQHF. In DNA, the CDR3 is TGCGCCAGCAGCTTGGATTACAGGGTCGGGCAGCCCCAGCATTTT.

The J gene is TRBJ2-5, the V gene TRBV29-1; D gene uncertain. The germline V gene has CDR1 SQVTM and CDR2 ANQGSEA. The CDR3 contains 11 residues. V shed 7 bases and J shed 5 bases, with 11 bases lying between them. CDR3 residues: CSAWLGETQYF. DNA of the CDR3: TGCAGCGCCTGGTTAGGGGAGACCCAGTACTTC.

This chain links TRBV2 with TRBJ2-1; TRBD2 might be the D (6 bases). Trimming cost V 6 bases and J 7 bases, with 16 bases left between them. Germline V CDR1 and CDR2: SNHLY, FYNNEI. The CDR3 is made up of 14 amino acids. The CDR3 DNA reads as TGTGCCAGCAGCCGGTCCCGGGCGGGGAATGAGCAGTTCTTC. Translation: CASSRSRAGNEQFF.